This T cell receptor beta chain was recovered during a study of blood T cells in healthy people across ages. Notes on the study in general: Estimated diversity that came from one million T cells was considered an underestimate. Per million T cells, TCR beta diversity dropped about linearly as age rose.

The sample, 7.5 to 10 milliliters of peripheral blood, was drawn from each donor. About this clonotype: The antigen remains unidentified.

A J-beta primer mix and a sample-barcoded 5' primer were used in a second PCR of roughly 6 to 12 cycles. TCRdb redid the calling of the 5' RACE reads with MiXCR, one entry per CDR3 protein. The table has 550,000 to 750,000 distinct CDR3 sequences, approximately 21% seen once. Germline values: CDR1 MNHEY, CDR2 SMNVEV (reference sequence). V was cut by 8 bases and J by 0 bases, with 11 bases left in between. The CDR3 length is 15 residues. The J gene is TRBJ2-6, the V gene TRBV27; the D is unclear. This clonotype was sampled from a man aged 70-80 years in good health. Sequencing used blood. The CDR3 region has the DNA TGTGCCAGCGGCTCGCCTCACTCTGGGGCCAACGTCCTGACTTTC. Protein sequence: CASGSPHSGANVLTF.